One sample yielded the 5 T cell receptor beta chains listed below, sequenced in a study of CD8 T cells in ankylosing spondylitis. TCRdb processed the 5' RACE reads anew with MiXCR; each CDR3 protein has one entry. The table has about 360,000 distinct CDR3 sequences, 20% to 25% seen once. The sequenced material came from blood, either unsorted or a sorted T cell fraction (not recorded which). These receptors were taken from a male donor with ankylosing spondylitis or in good health (not recorded which).

The chain has TRBV4-1 and TRBJ2-7, with D possibly called TRBD1 or TRBD2 (5 bases each). Between the trimmed V and J ends, which lost 3 bases and 3 bases, there was a span of 18 bases. This CDR3 contains 16 residues. Germline V CDR1 and CDR2: MGHRA, YSYEKL. This chain's CDR3 is CASSHGMGVGFYEQYF. For the CDR3, the DNA is TGCGCCAGCAGCCATGGGATGGGGGTCGGGTTCTACGAGCAGTACTTC.

This clonotype was detected a few times. The rearrangement links TRBV4-1 to TRBJ2-7; no clear D. The germline gives CDR1 MGHRA, CDR2 YSYEKL. Trimming stripped 5 bases from V and 1 base from J, with 12 bases between. This CDR3 comprises 14 residues. In DNA, the CDR3 is TGCGCCAGCAGCGCTCTGACGGATTCCTACGAGCAGTACTTC. Protein sequence: CASSALTDSYEQYF.

The gene calls are TRBV9 and TRBJ2-1; D is possibly TRBD2 (5 bases). Per germline, CDR1 SGDLS and CDR2 YYNGEE. This CDR3 is 13 amino acids long. Trimming pared 0 bases from V and 9 bases from J, leaving 10 bases between. Here the CDR3 reads CASSVVPGIEQFF. The CDR3 DNA reads as TGTGCCAGCAGCGTAGTTCCCGGGATTGAGCAGTTCTTC.

This clonotype was seen a few times. The V gene is TRBV12-3 or TRBV12-4, the J gene TRBJ2-7; no reliable D call. The germline V and J ends were trimmed by 3 bases and 4 bases, with 10 bases remaining between them. The CDR3 covers 13 residues. CDR3 in amino acids: CASSFLPFYEQYF. The CDR3 coding sequence is TGTGCCAGCAGTTTTCTTCCCTTTTACGAGCAGTACTTC.

This clonotype was seen many times. The V call is TRBV29-1, the J call TRBJ2-2; D is unclear. The V gene's germline CDR1 is SQVTM and CDR2 ANQGSEA. The CDR3 has 14 residues. V dropped 6 bases and J dropped 6 bases, with 17 bases sitting between them. As DNA, the CDR3 is TGCAGCGTGCCCCCGGGTCATTCAGCCGGGGAGCTGTTTTTT. Translating it yields CSVPPGHSAGELFF.